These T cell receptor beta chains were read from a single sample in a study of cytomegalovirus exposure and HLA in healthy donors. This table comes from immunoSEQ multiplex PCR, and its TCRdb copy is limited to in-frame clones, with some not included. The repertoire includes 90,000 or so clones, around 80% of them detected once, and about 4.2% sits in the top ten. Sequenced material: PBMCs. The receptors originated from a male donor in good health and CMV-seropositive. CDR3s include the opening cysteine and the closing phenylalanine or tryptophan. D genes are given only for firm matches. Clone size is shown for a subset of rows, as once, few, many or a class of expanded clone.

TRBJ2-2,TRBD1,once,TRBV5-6,CASSRDRAYTGELFF,TGTGCCAGCAGCCGGGACAGGGCTTATACCGGGGAGCTGTTTTTT
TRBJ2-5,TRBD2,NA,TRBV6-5,CASSKIAGGQKTQYF,TGTGCCAGCAGTAAGATAGCGGGAGGGCAGAAGACCCAGTACTTC
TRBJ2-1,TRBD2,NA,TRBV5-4,CASSDSTSGGAYNEQFF,TGTGCCAGCAGCGATTCCACTAGCGGGGGGGCCTACAATGAGCAGTTCTTC
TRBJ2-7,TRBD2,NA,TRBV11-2,CASSAGLPYEQYF,TGTGCCAGCAGCGCGGGACTACCCTACGAGCAGTACTTC
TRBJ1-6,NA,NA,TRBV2,CASSRGTVGNSPLHF,TGTGCCAGCAGCCGCGGGACGGTGGGGAATTCACCCCTCCACTTT
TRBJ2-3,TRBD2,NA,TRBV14,CASSQGLAGGDTQYF,TGTGCCAGCAGCCAAGGTTTAGCGGGAGGAGATACGCAGTATTTT
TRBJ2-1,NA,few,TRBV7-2,CASSPWAVSLPYNEQFF,TGTGCCAGCAGCCCGTGGGCAGTGTCGTTACCCTACAATGAGCAGTTCTTC
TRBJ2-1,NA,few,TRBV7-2,CASHQSRGLHEQFF,TGTGCCAGCCACCAGTCGCGGGGTTTGCATGAGCAGTTCTTC
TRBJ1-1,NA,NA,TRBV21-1,CASNRDRGKVNTEAFF,TGTGCCAGCAACCGGGACAGGGGAAAAGTGAACACTGAAGCTTTCTTT
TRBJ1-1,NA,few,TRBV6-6,CASTMTLASQAFF,TGTGCCAGCACAATGACTCTGGCGTCCCAAGCTTTCTTT
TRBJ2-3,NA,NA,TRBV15,CATSRDTGSTDTQYF,TGTGCCACCAGCAGAGATACAGGGAGCACAGATACGCAGTATTTT
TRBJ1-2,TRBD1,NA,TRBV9,CASRATGRNGYTF,TGTGCCAGCAGGGCGACAGGGAGGAATGGCTACACCTTC
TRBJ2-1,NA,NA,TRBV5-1,CASSLAPGGPYNEQFF,TGCGCCAGCAGCTTGGCCCCGGGGGGCCCCTACAATGAGCAGTTCTTC
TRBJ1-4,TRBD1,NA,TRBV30,CAWSWGTGLSANEKLFF,TGTGCCTGGAGTTGGGGGACAGGGCTTTCTGCTAATGAAAAACTGTTTTTT
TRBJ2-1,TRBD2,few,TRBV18,CASSPLAGNNEQFF,TGTGCCAGCTCACCACTAGCGGGGAACAATGAGCAGTTCTTC
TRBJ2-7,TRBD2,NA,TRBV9,CASSPRGGVSYEQYF,TGTGCCAGCAGCCCACGGGGAGGGGTCTCCTACGAGCAGTACTTC
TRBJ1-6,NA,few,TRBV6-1,CASSEQGAYNSPLHF,TGTGCCAGCAGTGAACAGGGCGCCTATAATTCACCCCTCCACTTT
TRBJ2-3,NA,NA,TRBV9,CASSVGAQRSTDTQYF,TGTGCCAGCAGCGTAGGGGCTCAACGCAGCACAGATACGCAGTATTTT
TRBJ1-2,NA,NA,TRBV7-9,CASSSYRAGYTF,TGTGCCAGCAGCTCCTACAGGGCTGGCTACACCTTC
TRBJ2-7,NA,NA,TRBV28,CASSAGVRGQYF,TGTGCCAGCAGTGCCGGGGTTCGAGGGCAGTACTTC
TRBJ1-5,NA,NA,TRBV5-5,CASSFMEGGNQPQHF,TGTGCCAGCAGCTTTATGGAGGGAGGAAATCAGCCCCAGCATTTT
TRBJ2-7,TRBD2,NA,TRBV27,CASSLREGYEQYF,TGTGCCAGCAGTTTGCGGGAGGGCTACGAGCAGTACTTC
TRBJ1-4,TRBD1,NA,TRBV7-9,CATSGNRGITNEKLFF,TGTGCAACCAGCGGGAACAGGGGGATTACTAATGAAAAACTGTTTTTT
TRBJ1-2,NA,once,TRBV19,CASSIMGINYGYTF,TGTGCCAGTAGTATAATGGGCATTAACTATGGCTACACCTTC
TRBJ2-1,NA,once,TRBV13,CASSIPPGEQFF,TGTGCCAGCAGCATCCCCCCCGGTGAGCAGTTCTTC
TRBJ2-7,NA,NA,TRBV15,CATSRDREVEQYF,TGTGCCACCAGCAGAGATAGGGAGGTCGAGCAGTACTTC
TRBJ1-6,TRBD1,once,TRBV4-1,CASSQGGTGGSPLHF,TGCGCCAGCAGCCAAGGGGGGACAGGGGGCTCACCCCTCCACTTT
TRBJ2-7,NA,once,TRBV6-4,CASSVGEQYF,TGTGCCAGCAGTGTGGGCGAGCAGTACTTC
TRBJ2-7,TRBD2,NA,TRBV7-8,CASSSPTSGAYEQYF,TGTGCCAGCAGCTCCCCGACTAGCGGGGCCTACGAGCAGTACTTC
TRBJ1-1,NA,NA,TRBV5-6,CASSLGVGVGNTEAFF,TGTGCCAGCAGCTTGGGCGTCGGGGTAGGGAACACTGAAGCTTTCTTT
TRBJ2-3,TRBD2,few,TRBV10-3,CAIRRGGVSDTQYF,TGTGCCATAAGACGCGGGGGGGTTTCAGATACGCAGTATTTT
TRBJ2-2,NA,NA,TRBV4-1,CASRTVFTGELFF,TGCGCCAGCAGAACAGTATTCACCGGGGAGCTGTTTTTT
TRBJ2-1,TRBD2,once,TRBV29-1,CSVEGASGSIYNEQFF,TGCAGCGTTGAGGGGGCTAGCGGGAGTATCTACAATGAGCAGTTCTTC
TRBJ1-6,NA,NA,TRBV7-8,CASRPLTGSSSPLHF,TGTGCCAGCAGGCCTTTGACAGGTTCCAGTTCACCCCTCCACTTT
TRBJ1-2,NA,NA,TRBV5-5,CASSLTGMELNYGYTF,TGTGCCAGCAGCTTGACAGGGATGGAGCTTAACTATGGCTACACCTTC
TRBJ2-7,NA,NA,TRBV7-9,CASSPPGRAIHEQYF,TGTGCCAGCAGTCCCCCTGGCAGGGCTATCCACGAGCAGTACTTC
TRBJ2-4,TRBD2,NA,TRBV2,CASSEGLGGHIQYF,TGTGCCAGCAGCGAGGGACTAGGAGGCCACATTCAGTACTTC
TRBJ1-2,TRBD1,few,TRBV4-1,CASSQPRKGQGNGYTF,TGCGCCAGCAGCCAACCCCGAAAGGGACAGGGTAATGGCTACACCTTC
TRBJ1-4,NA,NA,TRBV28,CASSSGHLFEKLFF,TGTGCCAGCAGTAGCGGGCACCTTTTTGAAAAACTGTTTTTT
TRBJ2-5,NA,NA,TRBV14,CASSQVRAGQETQYF,TGTGCCAGCAGCCAAGTAAGGGCGGGGCAAGAGACCCAGTACTTC
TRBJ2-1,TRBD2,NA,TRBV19,CASTSGRINEQFF,TGTGCCAGTACCAGCGGGAGGATCAATGAGCAGTTCTTC
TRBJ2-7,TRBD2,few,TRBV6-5,CASSYRASGFYEQYF,TGTGCCAGCAGTTACCGGGCTAGCGGGTTCTACGAGCAGTACTTC
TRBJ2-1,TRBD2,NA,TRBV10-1,CASSTGTSGSRSPYNEQFF,TGCGCCAGCAGTACCGGGACTAGCGGGAGTAGGTCTCCCTACAATGAGCAGTTCTTC
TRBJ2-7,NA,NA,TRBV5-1,CASSPGYEQYF,TGCGCCAGCAGCCCCGGTTACGAGCAGTACTTC
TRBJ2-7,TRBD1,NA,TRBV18,CASSPGTGGEQYF,TGTGCCAGCTCACCAGGGACAGGGGGCGAGCAGTACTTC